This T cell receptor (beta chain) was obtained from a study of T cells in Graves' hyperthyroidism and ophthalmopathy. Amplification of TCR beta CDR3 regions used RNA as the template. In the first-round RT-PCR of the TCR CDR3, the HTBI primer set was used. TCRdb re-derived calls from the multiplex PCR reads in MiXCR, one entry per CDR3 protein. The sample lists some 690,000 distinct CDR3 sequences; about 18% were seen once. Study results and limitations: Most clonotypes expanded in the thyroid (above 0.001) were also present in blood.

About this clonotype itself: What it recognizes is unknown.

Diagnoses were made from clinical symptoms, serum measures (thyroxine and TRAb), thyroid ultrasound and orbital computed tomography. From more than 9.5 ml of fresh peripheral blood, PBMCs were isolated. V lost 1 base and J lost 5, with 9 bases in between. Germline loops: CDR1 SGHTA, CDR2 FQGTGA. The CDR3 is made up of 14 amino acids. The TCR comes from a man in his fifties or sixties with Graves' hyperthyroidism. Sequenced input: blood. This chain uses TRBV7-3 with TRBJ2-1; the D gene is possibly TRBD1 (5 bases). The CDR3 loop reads CASSLRARDNEQFF. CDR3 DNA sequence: TGTGCCAGCAGCTTAAGGGCCAGGGACAATGAGCAGTTCTTC.